This T cell receptor beta chain appears in the sequencing data of a study of shared clonotypes between healthy human individuals. Background on the study: Every donor yielded three CD4 naive, three CD4 memory, two CD8 naive and one CD8 memory plate. The study's findings and limits: Rarefaction showed sorted-subset sequencing was incomplete despite large depth. For naive CD4 cells, roughly 5.5% of clonotypes were shared across a few donors.

The method was immunoSEQ multiplex PCR; TCRdb's version includes in-frame clones alone and lacks a portion of them. The repertoire holds over a million clones, with 78% as singletons. The CDR3 contains 13 residues. Trimming removed 11 bases from V and 7 bases from J, with 18 bases in between. Germline CDR1 and CDR2: MDHEN and SYDVKM. This clone was seen a few times. Its antigen is undetermined. The TCR originated in a man aged 18-30 years in good health. Some clones in this sample may be carry-over from other donors' samples. Material: memory CD4+ T cells from PBMCs. As for subset: CD45RA-negative fraction. The chain has TRBV28 and TRBJ1-3; D possibly corresponds to TRBD1 (5 bases). CDR3 in DNA: TGTGCCTGTAGCTGGGGCTCTGACAACACCATATATTTT. It encodes CACSWGSDNTIYF.